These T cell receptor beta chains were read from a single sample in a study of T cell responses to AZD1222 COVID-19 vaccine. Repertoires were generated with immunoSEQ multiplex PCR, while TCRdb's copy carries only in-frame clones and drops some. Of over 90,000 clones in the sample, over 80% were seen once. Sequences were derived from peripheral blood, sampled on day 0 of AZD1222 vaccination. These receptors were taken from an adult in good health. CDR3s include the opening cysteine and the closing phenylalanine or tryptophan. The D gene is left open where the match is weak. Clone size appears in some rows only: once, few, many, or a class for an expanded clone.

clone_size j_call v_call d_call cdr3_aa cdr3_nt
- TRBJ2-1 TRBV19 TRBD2 CASTTSGGLYNEQFF TGTGCCAGTACGACTAGCGGGGGCCTCTACAATGAGCAGTTCTTC
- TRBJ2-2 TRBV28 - CASSSGVNTGELFF TGTGCCAGCAGTTCGGGTGTGAACACCGGGGAGCTGTTTTTT
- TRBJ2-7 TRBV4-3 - CASSQVSGQGYEQYF TGCGCCAGCAGCCAAGTTTCGGGACAAGGCTACGAGCAGTACTTC
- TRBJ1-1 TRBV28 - CASFAWTEAFF TGTGCCAGCTTTGCGTGGACTGAAGCTTTCTTT
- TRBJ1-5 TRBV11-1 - CASSLDLDQPQHF TGTGCCAGCAGCTTAGATCTGGATCAGCCCCAGCATTTT
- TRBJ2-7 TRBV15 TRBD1 CATSRVDGTGIYEQYF TGTGCCACCAGCAGAGTTGACGGGACAGGTATCTACGAGCAGTACTTC
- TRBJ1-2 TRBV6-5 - CASSYSTTEFYGYTF TGTGCCAGCAGTTACTCGACTACAGAGTTCTATGGCTACACCTTC
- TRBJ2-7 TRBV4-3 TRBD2 CASSQETSGSRAF TGCGCCAGCAGCCAAGAGACTAGCGGGAGCCGAGCCTTC
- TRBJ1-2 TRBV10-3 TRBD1 CAISAQQGVYGYTF TGTGCCATCAGTGCTCAGCAGGGGGTCTATGGCTACACCTTC
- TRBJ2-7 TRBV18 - CASSPPSRWEQYF TGTGCCAGCTCACCACCGTCCCGGTGGGAGCAGTACTTC
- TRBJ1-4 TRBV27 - CASGPLMTNEKLFF TGTGCCAGCGGCCCATTGATGACTAATGAAAAACTGTTTTTT
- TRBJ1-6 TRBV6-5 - CASSLNKGVNSPLHF TGTGCCAGCAGCCTAAATAAGGGGGTAAATTCACCCCTCCACTTT
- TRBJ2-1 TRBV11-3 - CASSLVAREQFF TGTGCCAGCAGCTTAGTTGCACGGGAGCAGTTCTTC
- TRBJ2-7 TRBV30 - CAWSVTGLGYEQYF TGTGCCTGGAGTGTTACAGGTCTGGGCTACGAGCAGTACTTC
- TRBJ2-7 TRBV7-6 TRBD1 CASSSEPGQNYEQYF TGTGCCAGCAGCTCCGAACCGGGACAGAACTACGAGCAGTACTTC
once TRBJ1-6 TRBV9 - CASSPREMGSPLHF TGTGCCAGCAGCCCCCGGGAAATGGGATCCCCCCTCCACTTT
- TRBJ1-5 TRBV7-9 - CASSPPGSNQPQHF TGTGCCAGCAGCCCACCGGGGAGCAATCAGCCCCAGCATTTT
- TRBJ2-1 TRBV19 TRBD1 CASSRTGGWNEQFF TGTGCCAGTAGCCGGACAGGGGGATGGAATGAGCAGTTCTTC
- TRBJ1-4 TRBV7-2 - CASSLLHLASEKLFF TGTGCCAGCAGCTTACTCCACCTGGCGAGTGAAAAACTGTTTTTT
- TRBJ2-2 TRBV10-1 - CASSVGGSAGELFF TGCGCCAGCAGTGTAGGAGGGTCCGCCGGGGAGCTGTTTTTT
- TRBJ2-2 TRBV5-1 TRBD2 CASSPTAGVYTGELFF TGCGCCAGCAGCCCGACCGCGGGGGTTTACACCGGGGAGCTGTTTTTT
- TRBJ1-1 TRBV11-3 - CASSLDLGAGSTEAFF TGTGCCAGCAGCTTAGATCTTGGGGCCGGGAGCACTGAAGCTTTCTTT
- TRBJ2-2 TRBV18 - CASSPRHPRGNTGELFF TGTGCCAGCTCCCCGCGTCACCCGAGGGGCAACACCGGGGAGCTGTTTTTT
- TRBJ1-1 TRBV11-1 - CASSLRSNTEAFF TGTGCCAGCAGCCTTAGGAGTAACACTGAAGCTTTCTTT
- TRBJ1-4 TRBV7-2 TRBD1 CASSLLTGGGEKLFF TGTGCCAGCAGCTTACTTACAGGGGGCGGTGAAAAACTGTTTTTT
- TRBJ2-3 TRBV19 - CASSPSDAYTQYF TGTGCCAGTAGTCCCTCGGACGCCTATACGCAGTATTTT
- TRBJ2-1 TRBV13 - CASSLPSHNEQFF TGTGCCAGCAGCTTACCCTCGCACAATGAGCAGTTCTTC
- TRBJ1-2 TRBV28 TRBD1 CASSDPDRGHGYTF TGTGCCAGCAGCGACCCTGACAGGGGGCATGGCTACACCTTC
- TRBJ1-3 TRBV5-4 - CASSERGVLHTIYF TGTGCCAGCAGCGAGCGAGGGGTTCTTCACACCATATATTTT
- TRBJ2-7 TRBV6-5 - CASGRTRLPYEQYF TGTGCCAGCGGAAGGACAAGACTCCCCTACGAGCAGTACTTC
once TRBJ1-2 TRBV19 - CASTQGGQFAGYTF TGTGCCAGTACTCAGGGAGGACAGTTTGCTGGCTACACCTTC
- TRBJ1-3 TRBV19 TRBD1 CASSINLDRGYAGNTIYF TGTGCCAGTAGTATCAACCTGGACAGGGGATATGCTGGAAACACCATATATTTT
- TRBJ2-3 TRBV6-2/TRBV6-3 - CASSYPDSTDTQYF TGTGCCAGCAGTTACCCGGACAGCACAGATACGCAGTATTTT
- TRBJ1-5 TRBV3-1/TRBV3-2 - CASSSGGRASQPQHF TGTGCCAGCAGCTCGGGGGGTAGAGCGAGTCAGCCCCAGCATTTT
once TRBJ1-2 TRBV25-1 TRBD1 CASGTGVNGYTF TGTGCCAGCGGGACAGGGGTAAATGGCTACACCTTC
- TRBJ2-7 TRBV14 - CASSSAYEQYF TGTGCCAGCAGTAGCGCCTACGAGCAGTACTTC
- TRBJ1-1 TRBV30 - CAWGVARSNTEAFF TGTGCCTGGGGTGTCGCCAGATCGAACACTGAAGCTTTCTTT
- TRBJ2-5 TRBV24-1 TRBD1 CATSGTGTGEETQYF TGTGCCACCAGTGGCACCGGGACAGGGGAAGAGACCCAGTACTTC
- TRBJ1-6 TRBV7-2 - CASSLGFGGLNSPLHF TGTGCCAGCAGCTTGGGCTTTGGGGGTCTTAATTCACCCCTCCACTTT
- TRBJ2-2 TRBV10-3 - CAISGGTGELFF TGTGCCATCAGTGGTGGGACCGGGGAGCTGTTTTTT
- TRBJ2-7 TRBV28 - CASRTTLRYEQYF TGTGCCAGCAGGACTACCCTCAGGTACGAGCAGTACTTC
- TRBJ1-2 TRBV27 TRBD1 CASSLSGQGALRRSYGYTF TGTGCCAGCAGTTTATCAGGACAGGGGGCCCTTAGGAGGTCCTATGGCTACACCTTC
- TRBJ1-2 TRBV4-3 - CASSQDNWDNYGYTF TGCGCCAGCAGCCAAGATAATTGGGACAACTATGGCTACACCTTC
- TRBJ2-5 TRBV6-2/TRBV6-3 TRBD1 CASSRTGGQETQYF TGTGCCAGCAGTCGGACAGGGGGCCAAGAGACCCAGTACTTC
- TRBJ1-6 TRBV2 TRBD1 CASRTTGVASPLHF TGTGCCAGCAGGACCACAGGGGTCGCTTCACCCCTCCACTTT
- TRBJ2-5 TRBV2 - CASRGPGETQYF TGTGCCAGCCGGGGCCCTGGGGAGACCCAGTACTTC
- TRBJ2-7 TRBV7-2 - CASSPGRAQGPEQYF TGTGCCAGCAGCCCTGGGCGGGCCCAAGGCCCCGAGCAGTACTTC
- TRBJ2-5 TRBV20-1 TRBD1 CSASGQGASGWTQYF TGCAGTGCTAGTGGACAGGGGGCGTCGGGGTGGACCCAGTACTTC
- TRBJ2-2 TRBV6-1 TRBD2 CASSELLAGLISPGELFF TGTGCCAGCAGTGAACTCCTAGCGGGGTTAATATCACCCGGGGAGCTGTTTTTT
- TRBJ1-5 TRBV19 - CASLSGGNQPQHF TGTGCCAGTCTGTCCGGGGGCAATCAGCCCCAGCATTTT
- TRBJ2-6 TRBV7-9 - CASSFMSANVLTF TGTGCCAGCAGCTTCATGAGCGCCAACGTCCTGACTTTC
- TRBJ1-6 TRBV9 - CASSPGVTAASPLHF TGTGCCAGCTCACCAGGGGTAACAGCCGCCTCACCCCTCCACTTT
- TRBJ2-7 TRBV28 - CASSRRPGHEDYEQYF TGTGCCAGCAGCCGGCGCCCGGGACACGAGGACTACGAGCAGTACTTC
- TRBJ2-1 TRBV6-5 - CASRAGQSYNEQFF TGTGCCAGCCGCGCCGGACAGAGCTACAATGAGCAGTTCTTC
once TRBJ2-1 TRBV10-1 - CASSDGTSNEQFF TGCGCCAGCAGTGACGGGACGAGCAATGAGCAGTTCTTC